Shown below are 9 T cell receptor beta chains from a single sample sequenced in a study of Graves' ophthalmopathy and Graves' hyperthyroidism. Using RNA transcripts, the TCR beta CDR3 regions were amplified. HTBI primers were employed in first-round RT-PCR, then a second-round multiplex PCR followed. A single record per CDR3 protein comes from TCRdb applying MiXCR to the multiplex PCR reads. This table has about 660,000 distinct CDR3 sequences, over 40% appearing once. Sample: peripheral blood. Source of these receptors: an adult man with Graves' ophthalmopathy.

The CDR3 spells CASSLEQGHSNQPQHF. In DNA form, the CDR3 reads TGTGCCAGCAGCTTGGAGCAGGGACATAGCAATCAGCCCCAGCATTTT. The gene calls are TRBV5-8 and TRBJ1-5, with D tentatively TRBD1 (6 bases). CDR1 is SGHTS, CDR2 YDEGEE, per germline. The V end lost 0 bases, the J end lost 0 bases, and 10 bases lay between the germline ends. The CDR3 is 16 residues long.

This clonotype was seen repeatedly, ten times or more. The chain couples TRBV29-1 to TRBJ2-7; the D gene is possibly TRBD2 (7 bases). The CDR3 consists of 12 residues. Between the trimmed V and J ends, which lost 3 bases and 5 bases, there was a span of 11 bases. Germline V CDR1 and CDR2: SQVTM, ANQGSEA. Here the CDR3 DNA reads TGCAGCGTTGACCGGGGGGCCCACGAGCAGTACTTC. This translates into CSVDRGAHEQYF.

Of note for this clonotype: One junction end disagrees with the germline gene, perhaps due to a read error. The rearrangement links TRBV10-1 to TRBJ2-2; TRBD1 is a possible D gene (5 bases). Germline CDR1 WNHNN, CDR2 SYGVQD (reference sequence). The CDR3 extends over 18 amino acids. CDR3 nucleotide sequence: TGTGCCAGTAGTAACCCCGATTGGACACAGTTTAACACCGGGGAGCTGTTTTTT. Protein sequence: CASSNPDWTQFNTGELFF.

This clonotype showed up many times. This chain joins TRBV29-1 and TRBJ2-7, with D maybe TRBD1 (5 bases). This CDR3 region has 12 residues. Trimming shortened V by 0 bases and J by 6 bases, and 9 bases separated the two germline ends. Germline V CDR1 and CDR2: SQVTM, ANQGSEA. CDR3 sequence reads: CSVEDEGAEQYF. The DNA of the CDR3 is TGCAGCGTTGAAGATGAAGGGGCCGAGCAGTACTTC.

CDR3 loop: CSVEDLGANVLTF. CDR3 nucleotides: TGCAGCGTTGAAGATCTTGGGGCCAACGTCCTGACTTTC. The chain is built from TRBV29-1 and TRBJ2-6, with no clear D. The CDR3 totals 13 residues. Germline V gene data show CDR1 as SQVTM and CDR2 as ANQGSEA. Trimming cost V 0 bases and J 3 bases, with 3 bases left between them.

This clonotype was seen only once. One end of the junction varies from germline; a read error may be responsible. J is TRBJ1-6 and V is TRBV6-5, with 7 bases lining up with TRBD1. The length of the CDR3 is 17 residues. CDR1 and CDR2 (germline): MNHEY, SVGAGI. This chain's CDR3 is CASSYTGKGANNSPLRF. CDR3 sequence (DNA): TGTGCCAGCAGTTACACAGGGAAGGGGGCTAATAATTCACCCCTCCGCTTT.

This clonotype was recorded at least ten times. The chain carries TRBV7-6 and TRBJ1-1; 7 bases line up with TRBD1. J was trimmed by 1 base and V by 5 bases; bases with no gene match: 4. CDR3 size: 14 residues. CDR1 SGHVS and CDR2 FNYEAQ come from the germline V gene. CDR3 nucleotide sequence: TGTGCCAGCAGCCCACAGGGGCCGAACACTGAAGCTTTCTTT. It encodes CASSPQGPNTEAFF.

The V gene is TRBV7-3, the J gene TRBJ2-7; TRBD2 agrees at 12 bases. Germline V CDR1 and CDR2: SGHTA, FQGTGA. V lost 1 base to trimming and J lost 4 bases; unmatched junction nucleotides: 8. The CDR3 is 17 amino acids. CDR3 in amino acids: CASSLSGLAGGPYEQYF. Here the CDR3 DNA reads TGTGCCAGCAGCTTAAGTGGGCTAGCGGGAGGGCCTTACGAGCAGTACTTC.

V usage is TRBV6-1 and J usage is TRBJ2-2; D might be TRBD1 or TRBD2, each matching 5 bases. The germline V gene has CDR1 MNHNS and CDR2 SASEGT. The CDR3 loop spans 15 amino acids. With 2 bases removed from V and 9 bases from J, the gap between germline ends came to 16 bases. The CDR3 bases are TGTGCCAGCAGTGAATATCGGGGCAACAACAGGGAGCTGTTTTTT. Its protein is CASSEYRGNNRELFF.